This T cell receptor beta chain was captured by sequencing in a study of cytomegalovirus exposure and HLA in healthy donors. The V end lost 2 bases, the J end lost 2 bases, and 9 bases lay between the germline ends. Germline V gene sequence: CDR1 LNHDA, CDR2 SQIVND (reference sequence). The CDR3 runs to 15 residues. Clones were sequenced by immunoSEQ multiplex PCR, and TCRdb holds only the in-frame ones, with some missing. The sample contains 120,000 or so clones, 70% to 90% of which appear only once. The chain joins TRBV19 to TRBJ1-4; unclear D gene. The clonotype comes from a man between 18 and 29 years old in good health and CMV-seronegative. Source material: PBMCs. The CDR3 coding sequence is TGTGCCAGTAGTATATCTGGAGGGACTAATGAAAAACTGTTTTTT. Protein product: CASSISGGTNEKLFF.